This T cell receptor beta chain was sequenced for a study of T cell responses to AZD1222 COVID-19 vaccine. Notes on the study in general: Dominant at 160-218 and 743-854, vaccine-associated CD4 TCRs also spanned spike. There were repertoire samples only from the period after the peak T cell response. The study reported that nearly half of spike-specific TCRs target unmutated variant regions.

Clones were read by immunoSEQ multiplex PCR, and TCRdb kept only the in-frame ones, dropping some. This table holds around 87,000 clones, roughly nine tenths found once. Second doses were pooled across both intervals (about 4 or about 12 weeks). This clone came up a few times. No antigen is known for it. Trimming at V came to 4 bases and at J to 3 bases, leaving 5 bases not matched to a gene. CDR3 length: 15 residues. In germline, CDR1 is SGHAT, CDR2 FQNNGV. The sequenced sample was peripheral blood, obtained 28 days after the second AZD1222 dose. The TCR originated in an adult who received the AZD1222 COVID-19 vaccine. The V call is TRBV11-2, the J call TRBJ2-1; 8 nucleotides match TRBD2. CDR3 DNA: TGTGCCAGCAGCTCGACTAGCGAGATCTACAATGAGCAGTTCTTC. Protein: CASSSTSEIYNEQFF. Combining the CDR3 with reference TRBV11-2 and TRBJ2-1 gives the whole variable domain EAGVAQSPRYKIIEKRQSVAFWCNPISGHATLYWYQQILGQGPKLLIQFQNNGVVDDSQLPKDRFSAERLKGVDSTLKIQPAKLEDSAVYLCASSSTSEIYNEQFFGPGTRLTVL.